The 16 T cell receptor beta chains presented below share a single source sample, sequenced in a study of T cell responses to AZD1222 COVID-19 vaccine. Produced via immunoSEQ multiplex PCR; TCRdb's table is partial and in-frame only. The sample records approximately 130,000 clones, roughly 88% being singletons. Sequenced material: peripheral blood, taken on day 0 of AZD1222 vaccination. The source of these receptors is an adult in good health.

This CDR3 is CASRGTGRYGYTF. The CDR3 DNA follows: TGTGCCAGCAGAGGAACAGGGCGCTATGGCTACACCTTC. The chain is built from TRBV6-5 and TRBJ1-2; D is possibly TRBD1 (6 bases). Looked up from germline, CDR1 is MNHEY and CDR2 is SVGAGI. With 6 bases removed from V and 4 bases from J, the gap between germline ends came to 12 bases. The CDR3 consists of 13 residues.

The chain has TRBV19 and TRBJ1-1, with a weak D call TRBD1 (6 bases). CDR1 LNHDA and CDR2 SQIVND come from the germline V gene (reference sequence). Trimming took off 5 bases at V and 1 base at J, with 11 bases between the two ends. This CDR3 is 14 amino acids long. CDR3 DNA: TGTGCCAGTAGTTACAGGGAAGCGAACACTGAAGCTTTCTTT. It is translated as CASSYREANTEAFF.

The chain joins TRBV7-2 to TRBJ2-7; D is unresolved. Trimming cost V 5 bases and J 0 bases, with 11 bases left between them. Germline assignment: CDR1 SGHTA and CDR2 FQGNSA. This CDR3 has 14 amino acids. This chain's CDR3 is CASSPARSSYEQYF. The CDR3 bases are TGTGCCAGCAGCCCCGCTAGATCCTCCTACGAGCAGTACTTC.

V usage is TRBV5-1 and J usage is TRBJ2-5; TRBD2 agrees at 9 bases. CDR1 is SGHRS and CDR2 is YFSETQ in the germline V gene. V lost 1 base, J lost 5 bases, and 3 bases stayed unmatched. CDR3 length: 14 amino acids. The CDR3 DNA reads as TGCGCCAGCAGCTTGCAAGCGGGAGGCGAGACCCAGTACTTC. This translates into CASSLQAGGETQYF. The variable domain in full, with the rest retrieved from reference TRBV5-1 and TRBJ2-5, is KAGVTQTPRYLIKTRGQQVTLSCSPISGHRSVSWYQQTPGQGLQFLFEYFSETQRNKGNFPGRFSGRQFSNSRSEMNVSTLELGDSALYLCASSLQAGGETQYFGPGTRLLVL.

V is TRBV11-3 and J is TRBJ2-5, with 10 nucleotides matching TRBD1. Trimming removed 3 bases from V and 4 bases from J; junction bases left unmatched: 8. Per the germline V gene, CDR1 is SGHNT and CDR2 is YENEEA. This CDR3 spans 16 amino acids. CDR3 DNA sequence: TGTGCCAGCAGCTTGAGGGACAGGGGTGTTGGAGAGACCCAGTACTTC. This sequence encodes CASSLRDRGVGETQYF.

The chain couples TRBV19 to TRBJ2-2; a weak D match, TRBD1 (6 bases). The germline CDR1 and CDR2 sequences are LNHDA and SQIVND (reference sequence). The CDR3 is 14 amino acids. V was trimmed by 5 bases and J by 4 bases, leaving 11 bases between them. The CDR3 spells CASSQGRGTGELFF. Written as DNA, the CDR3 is TGTGCCAGTAGTCAGGGGCGCGGCACCGGGGAGCTGTTTTTT.

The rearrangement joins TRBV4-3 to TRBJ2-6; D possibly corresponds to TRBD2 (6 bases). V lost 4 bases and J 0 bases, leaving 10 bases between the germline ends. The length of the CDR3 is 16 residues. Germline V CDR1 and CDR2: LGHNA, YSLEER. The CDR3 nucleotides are TGCGCCAGCAGCCTGGGAGGAGTCTCTGGGGCCAACGTCCTGACTTTC. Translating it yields CASSLGGVSGANVLTF.

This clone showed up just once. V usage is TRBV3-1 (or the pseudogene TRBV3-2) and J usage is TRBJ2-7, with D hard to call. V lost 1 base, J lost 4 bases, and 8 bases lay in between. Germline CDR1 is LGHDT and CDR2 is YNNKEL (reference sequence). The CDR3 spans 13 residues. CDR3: CASSQGSPYEQYF. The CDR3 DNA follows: TGTGCCAGCAGCCAAGGGAGCCCTTACGAGCAGTACTTC.

The CDR3 is CSVVGVVGLDGAKNIQYF. The CDR3 nucleotides read TGCAGCGTTGTGGGGGTAGTCGGACTGGACGGCGCCAAAAACATTCAGTACTTC. The rearrangement uses TRBV29-1 and TRBJ2-4; D may match TRBD1 or TRBD2 (5 bases each). CDR1 is SQVTM, CDR2 ANQGSEA, per germline. Trimming cost V 4 bases and J 1 base, with 23 bases left between them. CDR3 length: 18 residues.

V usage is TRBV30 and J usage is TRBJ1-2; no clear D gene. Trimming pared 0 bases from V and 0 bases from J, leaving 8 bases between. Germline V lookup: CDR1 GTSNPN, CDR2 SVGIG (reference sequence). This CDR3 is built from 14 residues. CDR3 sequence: CAWSVVVANYGYTF. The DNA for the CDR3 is TGTGCCTGGAGTGTGGTGGTTGCTAACTATGGCTACACCTTC.

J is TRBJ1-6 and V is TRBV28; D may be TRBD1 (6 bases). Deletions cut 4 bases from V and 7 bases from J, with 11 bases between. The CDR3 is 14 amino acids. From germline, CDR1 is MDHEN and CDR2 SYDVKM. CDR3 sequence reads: CASSYPTGNSPLHF. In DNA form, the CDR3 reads TGTGCCAGCAGTTACCCAACAGGGAATTCACCCCTCCACTTT.

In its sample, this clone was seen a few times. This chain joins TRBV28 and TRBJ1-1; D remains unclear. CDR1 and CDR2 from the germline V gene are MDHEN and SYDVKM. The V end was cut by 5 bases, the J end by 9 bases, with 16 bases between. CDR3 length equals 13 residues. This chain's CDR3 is CASSQDRAPKAFF. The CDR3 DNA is TGTGCCAGCAGTCAAGATCGCGCGCCTAAAGCTTTCTTT.

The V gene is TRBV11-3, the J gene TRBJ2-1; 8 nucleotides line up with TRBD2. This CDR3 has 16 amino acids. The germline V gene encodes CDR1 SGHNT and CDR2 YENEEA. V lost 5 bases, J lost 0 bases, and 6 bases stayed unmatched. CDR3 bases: TGTGCCAGCAGCACAAGCGGGGGCATCTCCTACAATGAGCAGTTCTTC. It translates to CASSTSGGISYNEQFF.

The CDR3 nucleotides read TGCGCCAGCAGCGGACCACCCGGGGGGACAGAGACCCAGTACTTC. Protein: CASSGPPGGTETQYF. The J gene is TRBJ2-5, the V gene TRBV5-1, with 7 bases fitting TRBD2. V was pared by 4 bases and J by 4 bases, with 10 bases of the junction left unmatched. Germline values: CDR1 SGHRS, CDR2 YFSETQ. The CDR3 has 15 amino acids.

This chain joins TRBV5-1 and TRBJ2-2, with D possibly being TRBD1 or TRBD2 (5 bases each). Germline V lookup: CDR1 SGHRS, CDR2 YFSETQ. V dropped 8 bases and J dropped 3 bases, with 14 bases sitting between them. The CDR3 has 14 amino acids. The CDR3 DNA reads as TGCGCCAGTAGGCGGGTAGGGGACACCGGGGAGCTGTTTTTT. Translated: CASRRVGDTGELFF.

This chain's CDR3 is CASGSVDWNTEAFF. Here the CDR3 DNA reads TGTGCCAGCGGCTCGGTAGACTGGAACACTGAAGCTTTCTTT. This chain links TRBV6-5 with TRBJ1-1; D is undetermined. The CDR3 contains 14 residues. V was shortened by 8 bases and J by 1 base, with 14 bases between the two germline ends. Germline V lookup: CDR1 MNHEY, CDR2 SVGAGI.